What follows are 27 T cell receptor beta chains derived from one specimen sequenced in a study of spatial heterogeneity in lung cancer. TCRdb re-analysed the 5' RACE reads in MiXCR, keeping a single row per CDR3 protein. This table has about 20,000 distinct CDR3 sequences, about a tenth appearing once. Regarding time point: blood at routine non-recurrence follow-up after resection. The sequenced sample was PBMCs, obtained at follow-up. These receptors all stem from a female donor with early-stage non-small cell lung cancer.

Sample share makes this clonotype medium-sized. V and J are TRBV19 and TRBJ1-2, with TRBD1 matching 7 bases. V lost 5 bases to trimming and J lost 5 bases; unmatched junction nucleotides: 2. The CDR3 contains 12 residues. CDR1 LNHDA and CDR2 SQIVND come from the germline V gene (reference sequence). The CDR3 protein is CASSPGQYGYTF. In DNA, the CDR3 is TGTGCCAGTAGTCCGGGACAGTATGGCTACACCTTC.

The table lists this clonotype with many counts. The V and J genes are TRBV6-5 and TRBJ1-5; a possible D gene is TRBD1 (6 bases). The CDR3 has 15 residues. From germline, CDR1 is MNHEY and CDR2 SVGAGI. V was shortened by 2 bases and J by 0 bases, with 8 bases between the two germline ends. CDR3 sequence (DNA): TGTGCCAGCAGTTACGAGGGGGGTAGCAATCAGCCCCAGCATTTT. Residues: CASSYEGGSNQPQHF.

This clonotype has a count of ten or more. This chain joins TRBV28 and TRBJ1-2; TRBD1 matches 9 bases. Losses at the gene ends were 4 bases for V and 2 bases for J; bases not matched to a gene: 5. Germline V gives CDR1 MDHEN, CDR2 SYDVKM. The CDR3 runs to 15 residues. Here the CDR3 reads CASSSSGTGNYGYTF. The CDR3 DNA reads TGTGCCAGCAGTTCTAGTGGGACAGGGAACTATGGCTACACCTTC.

Sample share makes this clonotype medium-sized. The V gene is TRBV13, the J gene TRBJ1-1; TRBD1 agrees at 7 bases. Trimming removed 5 bases from V and 7 bases from J; junction bases left unmatched: 13. CDR1 PRHDT and CDR2 FYEKMQ come from the germline V gene (reference sequence). This CDR3 region has 15 residues. CDR3 sequence reads: CASSLRQGGGDEAFF. CDR3 bases: TGTGCCAGCAGCCTAAGACAGGGAGGTGGGGATGAAGCTTTCTTT.

The chain carries TRBV11-1 and TRBJ1-2; D gene unclear. The CDR3 sequence is 14 residues long. Trimming left V 5 bases short and J 2 bases short, with 12 bases between. CDR1 and CDR2 from the germline V gene are SGHAT and FQDESV (reference sequence). The CDR3 sequence is CASSPRESNYGYTF. CDR3 sequence (DNA): TGTGCCAGCAGCCCGCGAGAGAGCAACTATGGCTACACCTTC. Based on the CDR3 plus reference TRBV11-1 and TRBJ1-2, the full variable domain is EAEVAQSPRYKITEKSQAVAFWCDPISGHATLYWYRQILGQGPELLVQFQDESVVDDSQLPKDRFSAERLKGVDSTLKIQPAELGDSAMYLCASSPRESNYGYTFGSGTRLTVV.

This clonotype has at least ten counts. This chain uses TRBV19 with TRBJ2-3; 14 bases are shared with TRBD2. The CDR3 sequence is 17 residues long. The germline CDR1 and CDR2 sequences are LNHDA and SQIVND (reference sequence). Losses at the gene ends were 8 bases for V and 2 bases for J; bases not matched to a gene: 9. In DNA, the CDR3 is TGTGCCAGTGATGAGGCGGGACTAGCGGGAGTCACAGATACGCAGTATTTT. It specifies CASDEAGLAGVTDTQYF.

This clonotype was counted many times. The chain links TRBV4-1 to TRBJ1-5; D gene uncertain. Germline V gene sequence: CDR1 MGHRA, CDR2 YSYEKL. Trimming shortened V by 4 bases and J by 5 bases, and 12 bases separated the two germline ends. The CDR3 has 14 residues. The CDR3 DNA is TGCGCCAGCAGCCGCGGCGCTTGGGATCAGCCCCAGCATTTT. Its translation: CASSRGAWDQPQHF.

This clonotype was counted ten times or more. The rearrangement joins TRBV7-2 to TRBJ2-7; D remains unclear. CDR1 SGHTA and CDR2 FQGNSA come from the germline V gene. The V gene lost 1 base and the J gene lost 1 base, with 8 bases spanning the gap. CDR3 length equals 14 residues. The CDR3 reads CASSLGRKSYEQYF. CDR3 bases: TGTGCCAGCAGCTTAGGGCGGAAGTCCTACGAGCAGTACTTC.

This clonotype occurred once. V and J are TRBV7-2 and TRBJ1-2; 11 positions agree with TRBD1. From germline, CDR1 is SGHTA and CDR2 FQGNSA. Unmatched junction bases numbered 9, after V lost 5 bases and J lost 7 bases. The CDR3 totals 15 residues. The CDR3 sequence: CASSIPGQGAGGYTF. The CDR3, as DNA: TGTGCCAGCAGCATCCCAGGACAGGGGGCGGGTGGCTACACCTTC.

At least ten counts were recorded for this clonotype. This chain uses TRBV4-3 with TRBJ1-4, with 7 bases matching TRBD1. Per the germline V gene, CDR1 is LGHNA and CDR2 is YSLEER. This CDR3 is 17 amino acids long. V gave up 1 base and J gave up 8 bases; unmatched junction bases: 13. CDR3 nucleotides: TGCGCCAGCAGCCAAGGGCAGGGTCAGGGGGTCTCGGAAAAACTGTTTTTT. Protein sequence: CASSQGQGQGVSEKLFF.

This clonotype was counted ten times or more. The rearrangement links TRBV6-5 to TRBJ1-2; D is unclear. Germline-derived CDR1 and CDR2 are MNHEY and SVGAGI. Trimming stripped 7 bases from V and 4 bases from J, with 16 bases between. The CDR3 sequence is 14 residues long. The CDR3 nucleotides read TGTGCCAGCACTAACTTATACGGCGTCTATGGCTACACCTTC. Protein product: CASTNLYGVYGYTF.

This clonotype was counted many times. The rearrangement joins TRBV20-1 to TRBJ2-7; 12 bases fit TRBD1. The CDR3 length is 17 residues. Per germline, CDR1 DFQATT and CDR2 SNEGSKA (reference sequence). The junction had 17 bases not matched to a gene; V was cut back by 5 bases and J by 6 bases. The CDR3 region has the DNA TGCAGTGCTCATTCGTCCGGGACAGGGGGCCGATTAGGCGAGCAGTACTTC. It encodes CSAHSSGTGGRLGEQYF.

In this sample, this clonotype turned up many times. The chain couples TRBV7-9 to TRBJ2-1, with 8 bases identical to TRBD2. The germline V gene has CDR1 SEHNR and CDR2 FQNEAQ (reference sequence). V was pared by 0 bases and J by 6 bases, with 7 bases of the junction left unmatched. This CDR3 contains 16 residues. For the CDR3, the DNA is TGTGCCAGCAGCTTAGCGGGGCTAGCGGGCATCAATGAGCAGTTCTTC. The encoded protein is CASSLAGLAGINEQFF.

There are many counts of this clonotype. V usage is TRBV15 and J usage is TRBJ2-7; 11 nucleotides align to TRBD2. This CDR3 is built from 16 residues. Trimming cost V 0 bases and J 6 bases; bases outside gene matches: 7. CDR1 and CDR2 from the germline V gene are LNHNV and YYDKDF (reference sequence). CDR3 protein: CATSRDKTSGRPEQYF. The DNA for the CDR3 is TGTGCCACCAGCAGAGATAAAACTAGCGGGAGACCCGAGCAGTACTTC. Variable domain in full (rest from reference TRBV15 and TRBJ2-7): DAMVIQNPRYQVTQFGKPVTLSCSQTLNHNVMYWYQQKSSQAPKLLFHYYDKDFNNEADTPDNFQSRRPNTSFCFLDIRSPGLGDTAMYLCATSRDKTSGRPEQYFGPGTRLTVT.

At least ten counts were recorded for this clonotype. The genes are TRBV24-1 and TRBJ2-1; 11 nucleotides match TRBD1. V shed 0 bases and J 9 bases; nucleotides not matched to a gene: 6. CDR1 and CDR2 from the germline V gene are KGHDR and SFDVKD. The CDR3 contains 16 residues. CDR3 region: CATSDLRTGGLVEQFF. CDR3 nucleotides: TGTGCCACCAGTGATTTGAGGACAGGGGGCTTGGTTGAGCAGTTCTTC.

This clonotype has ten or more counts. The rearrangement links TRBV14 to TRBJ2-7; 10 bases agree with TRBD2. V shed 4 bases, J shed 3 bases, and the junction held 6 bases outside the gene matches. This CDR3 is built from 15 residues. CDR1 and CDR2 from the germline V gene are SGHDN and FVKESK. CDR3 coding DNA: TGTGCCAGCAGCCCTGAAGCGGGAGGGCGCTACGAGCAGTACTTC. Its translation: CASSPEAGGRYEQYF.

This clonotype was seen once. This sequence may be a read error, since a much larger clone differs from it by one base. For the CDR3, the DNA is TGTGCCAGCAGTTACGGAACCGGGGGCCATTCATCCCTCCACTTT. It is translated as CASSYGTGGHSSLHF. The chain joins TRBV6-5 to TRBJ1-6, with a possible D match to TRBD1 (6 bases). The CDR3 totals 15 residues. The germline V gene has CDR1 MNHEY and CDR2 SVGAGI.

This clonotype was observed at least ten times. The chain couples TRBV10-3 to TRBJ2-7; the match to TRBD2 covers 9 bases. V shed 5 bases, J shed 0 bases, and the junction held 2 bases outside the gene matches. CDR3 length: 14 amino acids. The germline CDR1 and CDR2 sequences are ENHRY and SYGVKD. The CDR3 loop is CAISSSGNSYEQYF. CDR3 nucleotide sequence: TGTGCCATCAGTTCTAGCGGGAACTCCTACGAGCAGTACTTC.

This clonotype has only one observation. This may come from a read error, since a much larger clone is one base off. The rearrangement joins TRBV9 to TRBJ2-7; either TRBD1 or TRBD2 may supply D (5 bases each). The CDR3 runs 15 residues. CDR1 is SGDLS, CDR2 YYNGEE, per germline. CDR3 protein: CSSSAGAGVGYEQYF. Written as DNA, the CDR3 is TGTTCCAGCAGCGCCGGGGCCGGTGTGGGCTACGAGCAGTACTTC. The full variable domain, rest sourced from reference TRBV9 and TRBJ2-7, is DSGVTQTPKHLITATGQRVTLRCSPRSGDLSVYWYQQSLDQGLQFLIQYYNGEERAKGNILERFSAQQFPDLHSELNLSSLELGDSALYFCSSSAGAGVGYEQYFGPGTRLTVT.

This clonotype was counted between two and nine times. V is TRBV6-6 and J is TRBJ1-6, with TRBD1 identical over 7 bases. J lost 6 bases, V lost 7 bases, and 9 bases had no gene match. Germline V gives CDR1 MNHNY, CDR2 SVGAGI (reference sequence). The CDR3 is 15 amino acids. The CDR3 sequence: CASIERDSGNSPLHF. As DNA, the CDR3 is TGTGCCAGCATCGAGCGGGACAGCGGTAATTCACCCCTCCACTTT.

This clonotype was seen many times. The J gene is TRBJ2-5, the V gene TRBV19, with D maybe TRBD2 (6 bases). Germline values: CDR1 LNHDA, CDR2 SQIVND (reference sequence). Trimming removed 8 bases from V and 0 bases from J, with 16 bases in between. The CDR3 runs 15 residues. The CDR3 coding sequence is TGTGCCAGTCGGAACCGACTAGAGTACCAAGAGACCCAGTACTTC. Protein sequence: CASRNRLEYQETQYF.

This clonotype was counted ten times or more. V and J are TRBV7-2 and TRBJ2-1; the D gene could be TRBD1 or TRBD2 (5 bases each). This CDR3 region has 15 residues. Germline V gene sequence: CDR1 SGHTA, CDR2 FQGNSA. V lost 1 base and J lost 2, with 9 bases in between. The CDR3 sequence: CASSLVSGPYNEQFF. DNA for the CDR3: TGTGCCAGCAGCTTAGTTTCGGGACCCTACAATGAGCAGTTCTTC. The variable domain in full, with the rest retrieved from reference TRBV7-2 and TRBJ2-1, is GAGVSQSPSNKVTEKGKDVELRCDPISGHTALYWYRQSLGQGLEFLIYFQGNSAPDKSGLPSDRFSAERTGGSVSTLTIQRTQQEDSAVYLCASSLVSGPYNEQFFGPGTRLTVL.

In regard to this clonotype: Compared with germline, one end of the junction differs, possibly owing to a read error. This chain uses TRBV6-2 or TRBV6-3 with TRBJ2-5; 7 bases map to TRBD2. Germline V gene lookup returns CDR1 MNHEY and CDR2 SVGEGT. The CDR3 sequence is 15 residues long. The CDR3 nucleotides read TGTGCCAACACTCCCCGGGGGAGCCCGCGGGAGACCCAGTGCTTC. Protein sequence: CANTPRGSPRETQCF.

This clonotype was counted many times. V usage is TRBV5-8 and J usage is TRBJ2-3; 10 bases match TRBD1. Trimming cost V 0 bases and J 6 bases; bases outside gene matches: 7. Germline CDR1 and CDR2: SGHTS and YDEGEE. This CDR3 is built from 16 residues. The CDR3 bases are TGTGCCAGCAGCTTGGGACAGGGGGCAGGAGGGGATACGCAGTATTTT. Protein product: CASSLGQGAGGDTQYF. Full variable domain (missing parts from reference TRBV5-8 and TRBJ2-3): EAGVTQSPTHLIKTRGQQATLRCSPISGHTSVYWYQQALGLGLQFLLWYDEGEERNRGNFPPRFSGRQFPNYSSELNVNALELEDSALYLCASSLGQGAGGDTQYFGPGTRLTVL.

The table lists this clonotype with many counts. The V and J genes are TRBV6-2 or TRBV6-3 and TRBJ1-2, with 9 bases aligning to TRBD1. The CDR3 consists of 13 residues. CDR1 is MNHEY, CDR2 SVGEGT, per germline. J was trimmed by 4 bases and V by 10 bases; bases with no gene match: 7. This CDR3 reads CATGTGSTYGYTF. The CDR3 nucleotides are TGTGCCACAGGGACAGGGTCTACCTATGGCTACACCTTC.

This chain joins TRBV6-5 and TRBJ2-5, with TRBD2 identical over 7 bases. From germline, CDR1 is MNHEY and CDR2 SVGAGI. Unmatched junction bases numbered 16, after V lost 6 bases and J lost 3 bases. The CDR3 is made up of 17 amino acids. This CDR3 reads CASRSRDYQRSKETQYF. The CDR3 DNA follows: TGTGCCAGCAGGAGTCGGGACTACCAGCGTTCGAAAGAGACCCAGTACTTC.

This clonotype has only a few counts. The V gene is TRBV5-6, the J gene TRBJ1-5, with D unresolved. The CDR3 loop spans 17 amino acids. From germline, CDR1 is SGHDT and CDR2 YYEEEE. The germline V and J ends were trimmed by 4 bases and 1 base, with 18 bases remaining between them. The DNA for the CDR3 is TGTGCCAGCAGCCCCTGGGATGGGGATTTGAGCAATCAGCCCCAGCATTTT. Translating gives CASSPWDGDLSNQPQHF.